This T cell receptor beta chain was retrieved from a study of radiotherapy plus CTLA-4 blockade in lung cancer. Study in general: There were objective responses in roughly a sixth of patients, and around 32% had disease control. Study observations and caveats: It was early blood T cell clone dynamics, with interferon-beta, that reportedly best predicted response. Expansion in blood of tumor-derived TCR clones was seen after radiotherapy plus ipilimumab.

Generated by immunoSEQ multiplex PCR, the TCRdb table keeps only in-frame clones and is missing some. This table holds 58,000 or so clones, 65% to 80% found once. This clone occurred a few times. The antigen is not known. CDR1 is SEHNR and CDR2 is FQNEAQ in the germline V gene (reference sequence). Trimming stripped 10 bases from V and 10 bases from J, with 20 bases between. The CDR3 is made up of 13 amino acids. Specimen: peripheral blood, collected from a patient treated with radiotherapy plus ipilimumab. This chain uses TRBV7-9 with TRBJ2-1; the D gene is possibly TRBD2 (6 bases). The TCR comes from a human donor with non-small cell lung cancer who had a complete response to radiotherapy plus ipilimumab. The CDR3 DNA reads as TGTGCCACCTCAGATTCCGGGACTGCGGAGCAGTTCTTC. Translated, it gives CATSDSGTAEQFF.